The present T cell receptor beta chain was sequenced within a study of blood T cells in healthy people across ages. Study-wide results and limits: The study lacked donor CMV status, which possibly confounded expanded clonotype changes. Long-lived donors exceeded aged donors in naive CD4+ cells and diversity.

With a J-beta primer mix and a sample-barcoded 5' primer, a second PCR ran roughly 6 to 11 cycles. TCRdb re-called the 5' RACE reads with MiXCR, one entry per CDR3 protein. The sample has about 900,000 distinct CDR3 sequences, roughly 52% seen once; the top ten hold around an eighth. In its sample, this clonotype was seen a few times. Antigen: not known. Ranging in age from roughly 6 to 90, the donors were healthy Caucasian individuals from Russia. The sample taken for sequencing was blood. This sequence originates from a man between 25 and 39 years old in good health.

CDR3 nucleotides: TGCGCCAGCAGCTTGGGGGGACAGGTTCAAGAGACCCAGTACTTC. It yields the protein CASSLGGQVQETQYF. The chain is built from TRBV5-1 and TRBJ2-5; 8 positions match TRBD1. The CDR3 extends over 15 amino acids. J lost 2 bases, V lost 0 bases, and 3 bases had no gene match. Germline V gene sequence: CDR1 SGHRS, CDR2 YFSETQ. The entire variable domain, with the rest obtained from reference TRBV5-1 and TRBJ2-5, is as follows: KAGVTQTPRYLIKTRGQQVTLSCSPISGHRSVSWYQQTPGQGLQFLFEYFSETQRNKGNFPGRFSGRQFSNSRSEMNVSTLELGDSALYLCASSLGGQVQETQYFGPGTRLLVL.